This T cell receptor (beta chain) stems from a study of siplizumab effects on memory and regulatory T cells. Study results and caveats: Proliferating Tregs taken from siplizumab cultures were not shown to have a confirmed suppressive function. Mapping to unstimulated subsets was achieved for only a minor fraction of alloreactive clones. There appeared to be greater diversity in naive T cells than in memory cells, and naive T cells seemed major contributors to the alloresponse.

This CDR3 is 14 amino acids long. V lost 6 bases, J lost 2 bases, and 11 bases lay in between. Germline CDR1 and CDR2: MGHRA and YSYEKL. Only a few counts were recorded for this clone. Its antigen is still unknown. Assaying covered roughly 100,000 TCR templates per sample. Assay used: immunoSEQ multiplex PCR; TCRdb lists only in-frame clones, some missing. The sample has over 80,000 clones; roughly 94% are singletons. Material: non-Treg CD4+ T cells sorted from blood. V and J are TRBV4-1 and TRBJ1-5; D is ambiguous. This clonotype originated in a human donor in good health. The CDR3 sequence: CASSPAPGNQPQHF. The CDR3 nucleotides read TGCGCCAGCAGTCCGGCACCGGGCAATCAGCCCCAGCATTTT.